This T cell receptor beta chain was obtained from a study of blood T cell repertoires in COVID-19. In the study overall: Samples taken during acute and convalescent COVID-19 were collected in the United States, Italy and Spain. Sample material is recorded as cDNA or gDNA derived from T cells, B-cell-depleted T cells, or PBMCs.

In the source study's methods: Reference gene primer amplification gave estimated nucleated cell counts. The data were produced by immunoSEQ multiplex PCR, yet TCRdb's version contains in-frame clones alone and is incomplete. V and J calls and clone size follow that table, whereas D and trimming were derived from the DNA. The table has 200,000 to 300,000 clones, approximately 83% seen once. In its sample, this clone was seen a few times. Per germline, CDR1 GTSNPN and CDR2 SVGIG (reference sequence). V was trimmed by 0 bases and J by 7 bases, leaving 15 bases between them. This CDR3 has 14 amino acids.

Sequences were obtained from peripheral blood. The rearrangement links TRBV30 to TRBJ1-2; D is perhaps TRBD1 (5 bases). This TCR came from a woman of 80 years or more with acute or convalescent COVID-19. CDR3 coding DNA: TGTGCCTGGAGTGTAGGCCAGGGTCCAGCTGGCTACACCTTC. Its protein product is CAWSVGQGPAGYTF.